These T cell receptor beta chains were read from a single sample in a study of blood T cells in healthy people across ages. MiXCR, run by TCRdb on the 5' RACE reads, gives a single entry per CDR3 protein. The data show almost 1 million distinct CDR3 sequences, roughly 51% seen once. Sequencing used blood. These receptors all stem from a woman aged 55-69 years in good health. Each CDR3 is given with its conserved first and last residue. The D gene is left open where the match is weak. The listing skips clone size in some rows; elsewhere it reads once, few, many or a size class.

size: few
J: TRBJ1-2
V: TRBV27
D: NA
DNA: TGTGCCAGCATTGGGTTGGACAGCCCCAGGAGCTATGGCTACACCTTC
CDR3: CASIGLDSPRSYGYTF

size: NA
J: TRBJ2-1
V: TRBV12-3/TRBV12-4
D: TRBD2
DNA: TGTGCCAGCAGGGGCGCTCTAGCGGTAAATGAGCAGTTCTTC
CDR3: CASRGALAVNEQFF

size: NA
J: TRBJ1-1
V: TRBV6-2/TRBV6-3
D: NA
DNA: TGTGCCAGCATGTTCGAGGTGCACACTGAAGCTTTCTTT
CDR3: CASMFEVHTEAFF

size: once
J: TRBJ2-7
V: TRBV25-1
D: NA
DNA: TGTGCCAGCAGTCCGGGGGACACCCTTACCTACGAGCGGTACTTC
CDR3: CASSPGDTLTYERYF

size: NA
J: TRBJ2-1
V: TRBV13
D: NA
DNA: TGTGCCAGCAGTCCCCCTAGGGGGAGGGGCTATGAGCAGTTCTTC
CDR3: CASSPPRGRGYEQFF

size: few
J: TRBJ1-6
V: TRBV7-2
D: TRBD1
DNA: TGTGCCAGCAGCTTAATCGGGGGGACAGTGAACTCACCCCTCCACTTT
CDR3: CASSLIGGTVNSPLHF

size: few
J: TRBJ2-5
V: TRBV12-3/TRBV12-4
D: NA
DNA: TGTGCCAGCAGATTAGCAGGGGCTACCCCACAAGAGACCCAGTACTTC
CDR3: CASRLAGATPQETQYF

size: NA
J: TRBJ2-7
V: TRBV18
D: NA
DNA: TGTGCCAGCTCACCAGCTGGGGCGGGCCACGAGCAGTACTTC
CDR3: CASSPAGAGHEQYF

size: NA
J: TRBJ2-1
V: TRBV3-1
D: NA
DNA: TGTGCCAGCCGGACGGGGAGGCATAAGCAGTTCTTC
CDR3: CASRTGRHKQFF

size: NA
J: TRBJ2-7
V: TRBV7-2
D: TRBD1
DNA: TGTGCCAGCAGCACCATGGGACAGACCTACGAGCAGTACTTC
CDR3: CASSTMGQTYEQYF

size: few
J: TRBJ2-7
V: TRBV5-1
D: NA
DNA: TGCGCCAGCAGTGATGTTAGGGGATCCCACGAGCAGTACTTC
CDR3: CASSDVRGSHEQYF

size: NA
J: TRBJ2-7
V: TRBV12-3/TRBV12-4
D: NA
DNA: TGTGCCACCAGCCGAGGAGAACCCTACGAGCAGTACTTC
CDR3: CATSRGEPYEQYF

size: NA
J: TRBJ1-2
V: TRBV6-5
D: NA
DNA: TGTGCCAGCAGTGATTCACAGAACTATGGCTACACCTTC
CDR3: CASSDSQNYGYTF

size: NA
J: TRBJ2-5
V: TRBV24-1
D: NA
DNA: TGTGCCACCAGTGATTTGCTACAAGAGACCCAGTACTTC
CDR3: CATSDLLQETQYF

size: NA
J: TRBJ2-5
V: TRBV6-1
D: NA
DNA: TGTGCCAGCAGGCGGGCAGGGGAAGAGACCCAGTACTTC
CDR3: CASRRAGEETQYF

size: NA
J: TRBJ2-3
V: TRBV20-1
D: NA
DNA: TGCAGTGCTTTAGGAGGGACAGACACAGATACGCAGTATTTT
CDR3: CSALGGTDTDTQYF

size: NA
J: TRBJ2-7
V: TRBV9
D: TRBD1
DNA: TGTGCCAGCAGCACCAGGACAGGCCCCTACGAGCAGTACTTC
CDR3: CASSTRTGPYEQYF

size: NA
J: TRBJ2-7
V: TRBV7-3
D: TRBD2
DNA: TGTGCCAGCAGCCCTCGACTAGCCTCCTACAATGAGCAGTACTTC
CDR3: CASSPRLASYNEQYF

size: once
J: TRBJ2-3
V: TRBV10-3
D: NA
DNA: TGTGCCATCAGTGCTAGCAGGGAGAGGACAGATACGCAGTATTTT
CDR3: CAISASRERTDTQYF

size: NA
J: TRBJ2-3
V: TRBV12-3/TRBV12-4
D: TRBD2
DNA: TGTGCCAGCAGTTTGGGACTAGCGGTGGGTGCAGATACGCAGTATTTT
CDR3: CASSLGLAVGADTQYF

size: NA
J: TRBJ2-7
V: TRBV10-2
D: TRBD2
DNA: TGCGCCAGCAGTGAGCCGGGACTACCCACCTACGAGCAGTACTTC
CDR3: CASSEPGLPTYEQYF

size: NA
J: TRBJ2-5
V: TRBV20-1
D: TRBD1
DNA: TGCAGTGCTAGACCCTACAGGGGTGGAGAGACCCAGTACTTC
CDR3: CSARPYRGGETQYF

size: NA
J: TRBJ2-3
V: TRBV10-3
D: TRBD2
DNA: TGTGCCATCAGTGACCGGGGGGTTCAAAGCACAGATACGCAGTATTTT
CDR3: CAISDRGVQSTDTQYF

size: NA
J: TRBJ2-3
V: TRBV25-1
D: NA
DNA: TGTGCCAGCAGTGAAAGAAGGACGCCGGGACTCAAGCAGTATTTT
CDR3: CASSERRTPGLKQYF

size: NA
J: TRBJ2-5
V: TRBV3-1
D: NA
DNA: TGTGCCAGCAGCCGGCGGAGGGCAGATGGAGAGACCCAGTACTTC
CDR3: CASSRRRADGETQYF

size: few
J: TRBJ1-4
V: TRBV25-1
D: TRBD1
DNA: TGTGCCAGCGGTCCCGGGACAGGATATGAAAAACTGTTTTTT
CDR3: CASGPGTGYEKLFF

size: NA
J: TRBJ2-4
V: TRBV28
D: NA
DNA: TGTGCCAGCAGGATACAGGGAGGCTTTAACATTCAGTACTTC
CDR3: CASRIQGGFNIQYF

size: NA
J: TRBJ2-1
V: TRBV29-1
D: NA
DNA: TGCAGCGGCCTTCGGGCCAATGAGCAGTTCTTC
CDR3: CSGLRANEQFF

size: NA
J: TRBJ2-3
V: TRBV30
D: NA
DNA: TGTGCCTGGAGTGACACAGATACGCAGTATTTT
CDR3: CAWSDTDTQYF

size: NA
J: TRBJ1-2
V: TRBV19
D: NA
DNA: TGTGCCAGTAGTGTACGTGGTGGCTACACCTTC
CDR3: CASSVRGGYTF

size: NA
J: TRBJ2-7
V: TRBV4-3
D: TRBD1
DNA: TGCGCCAGCAACCATGACAGGGGTAGCGAGCAGTACTTC
CDR3: CASNHDRGSEQYF

size: NA
J: TRBJ1-6
V: TRBV6-1
D: NA
DNA: TGTGCCATCAACAGACTAACAGGCATGGATTCACCCCTCCACTTT
CDR3: CAINRLTGMDSPLHF

size: NA
J: TRBJ2-5
V: TRBV6-1
D: TRBD1
DNA: TGTGCCAGCAGTCTTAACCGGGACAGGGGAACAGGGTACTTC
CDR3: CASSLNRDRGTGYF

size: few
J: TRBJ2-5
V: TRBV28
D: NA
DNA: TGTGCCAGCAGTTTAGTCCAGATCCGAGAGACCCAGTACTTC
CDR3: CASSLVQIRETQYF

size: NA
J: TRBJ1-5
V: TRBV6-5
D: NA
DNA: TGTGCCAGCAGTTACGGACAGCACAATCAGCCCCAGCATTTT
CDR3: CASSYGQHNQPQHF

size: NA
J: TRBJ2-7
V: TRBV29-1
D: NA
DNA: TGCAGCGTTGCAGGGGACTGGAGGGAGTACTTC
CDR3: CSVAGDWREYF

size: NA
J: TRBJ2-7
V: TRBV5-4
D: NA
DNA: TGTGCCAGCAGCACCGGATTTGGGCTCGAGCAGTACTTC
CDR3: CASSTGFGLEQYF

size: NA
J: TRBJ2-5
V: TRBV6-2/TRBV6-3
D: NA
DNA: TGTGCCAGCAGTCTACTAAACAATGAGCAGTACTTC
CDR3: CASSLLNNEQYF

size: NA
J: TRBJ1-2
V: TRBV13
D: TRBD1
DNA: TGTGCCAGCAGCACTAGGGACAGGGTGTACTATGGCTACACCTTC
CDR3: CASSTRDRVYYGYTF

size: few
J: TRBJ2-5
V: TRBV4-1
D: NA
DNA: TGCGCCAGCAGCCAAGTAGGTCCCGAGACCCAGTACTTC
CDR3: CASSQVGPETQYF

size: NA
J: TRBJ2-2
V: TRBV28
D: TRBD1
DNA: TGTGCCAGCAGTTGGGACAGGCAGTTTGGGCAAACCGGGGAGCTGTTTTTT
CDR3: CASSWDRQFGQTGELFF

size: NA
J: TRBJ2-6
V: TRBV5-6
D: NA
DNA: TGTGCCAGCAGCTGGAGTCGCTCTGGGGCCAACGTCCTGACTTTC
CDR3: CASSWSRSGANVLTF

size: NA
J: TRBJ1-4
V: TRBV7-8
D: TRBD1
DNA: TGTGCCAGCAGCGGACAGGGGTTACGAGGGGAAAAACTGTTTTTT
CDR3: CASSGQGLRGEKLFF

size: few
J: TRBJ2-3
V: TRBV12-3/TRBV12-4
D: TRBD2
DNA: TGTGCCAGCAGTTTAGCGCTGGGACTAGCGTACACAGATACGCAGTATTTT
CDR3: CASSLALGLAYTDTQYF

size: few
J: TRBJ2-7
V: TRBV18
D: NA
DNA: TGTGCCAGCTCACCCGGAGGGCTCGAGCAGTACTTC
CDR3: CASSPGGLEQYF

size: few
J: TRBJ2-3
V: TRBV5-5
D: NA
DNA: TGTGCCAGCAGCTTGGCGGTGTATGCAGATACGCAGTATTTT
CDR3: CASSLAVYADTQYF

size: once
J: TRBJ2-3
V: TRBV20-1
D: NA
DNA: TGCAGTGCTAGTTCCGTCGGGGGCGGTGGCACAGATACGCAGTATTTT
CDR3: CSASSVGGGGTDTQYF

size: few
J: TRBJ1-2
V: TRBV6-2/TRBV6-3
D: TRBD1
DNA: TGTGCCAGCAGTTATTCGGGACAGTATTATGGCTACACCTTC
CDR3: CASSYSGQYYGYTF

size: few
J: TRBJ2-7
V: TRBV7-6
D: NA
DNA: TGTGCCAGCAGCCCAACCCCCGCATTCTACGAGCAGTACTTC
CDR3: CASSPTPAFYEQYF

size: many
J: TRBJ2-7
V: TRBV27
D: NA
DNA: TGTGCCAGCAGTTTTCAGGACCGCTCCGCCTACGAGCAGTACTTC
CDR3: CASSFQDRSAYEQYF

size: NA
J: TRBJ2-7
V: TRBV10-3
D: NA
DNA: TGTGCCATCAGTGAACTGAGCTACGAGCAGTACTTC
CDR3: CAISELSYEQYF

size: few
J: TRBJ2-3
V: TRBV4-2
D: TRBD2
DNA: TGTGCCAGCAGCCAAGGCTGGAGGACTAGCGGGAGCACAGATACGCAGTATTTT
CDR3: CASSQGWRTSGSTDTQYF

size: few
J: TRBJ2-1
V: TRBV15
D: NA
DNA: TGTGCCACCAGCAAAAACGGGAATGAGCAGTTCTTC
CDR3: CATSKNGNEQFF